The 16 T cell receptor beta chains given below trace back to one sample, sequenced in a study of T cell changes during pregnancy in multiple sclerosis. Some clones are missing from TCRdb's copy, which holds only in-frame ones; the method was immunoSEQ multiplex PCR. The sample has more than 35,000 clones; roughly 89% are singletons. The sample consisted of CD4+ T cells from peripheral blood mononuclear cells, taken in the second trimester of pregnancy. Source of these receptors: a female donor with multiple sclerosis, enrolled in a pregnancy study.

The rearrangement joins TRBV28 to TRBJ2-5, with a tentative D call TRBD2 (6 bases). The CDR3 is 15 residues long. Trimming removed 4 bases at V and 4 bases at J, with 16 bases between. Germline CDR1 reads MDHEN; CDR2 reads SYDVKM. DNA of the CDR3: TGTGCCAGCAGTTCCCCGTGGGCGGGGACAGAGACCCAGTACTTC. This gives the protein CASSSPWAGTETQYF.

CDR3 DNA: TGTGCCGCTAGATCTTACCAAGAGACCCAGTACTTC. It specifies CAARSYQETQYF. The chain employs TRBV6-1 and TRBJ2-5, with D unclear. The CDR3 covers 12 residues. Germline CDR1 MNHNS, CDR2 SASEGT. The ends were cut back, 11 bases at V and 0 bases at J, with 10 bases in the middle.

V gene TRBV27 combines with J gene TRBJ2-7; weak D call: TRBD1 (6 bases). The V end lost 1 base, the J end lost 4 bases, and 14 bases lay between the germline ends. Germline V gene sequence: CDR1 MNHEY, CDR2 SMNVEV (reference sequence). The CDR3 runs 15 residues. The CDR3 sequence: CASSLYFAGDYEQYF. Here the CDR3 DNA reads TGTGCCAGCAGTTTATATTTTGCAGGGGATTACGAGCAGTACTTC.

This clone has a single count. The chain carries TRBV28 and TRBJ1-3, with a tentative D call TRBD1 (6 bases). The germline V gene encodes CDR1 MDHEN and CDR2 SYDVKM. The CDR3 is 14 amino acids. Between the trimmed V and J ends, which lost 9 bases and 4 bases, there was a span of 16 bases. The CDR3 here is CASLGSTGGNTIYF. The CDR3 nucleotides read TGTGCCAGTCTCGGGTCTACAGGGGGAAACACCATATATTTT.

This clone was seen a handful of times. The chain is built from TRBV14 and TRBJ2-2; 11 bases align to TRBD2. Trimming at V came to 4 bases and at J to 4 bases, leaving 11 bases not matched to a gene. CDR1 and CDR2 (germline): SGHDN, FVKESK. The CDR3 is made up of 18 amino acids. CDR3 sequence reads: CASSRLQVSGRGTGELFF. In nucleotides, the CDR3 is TGTGCCAGCAGCCGACTCCAAGTTAGCGGGAGGGGCACCGGGGAGCTGTTTTTT.

V is TRBV4-1 and J is TRBJ1-1; 7 nucleotides match TRBD1. J lost 1 base, V lost 1 base, and 6 bases had no gene match. Per germline, CDR1 MGHRA and CDR2 YSYEKL. This CDR3 comprises 16 residues. CDR3 nucleotides: TGCGCCAGCAGCCAAGGCCCACAGGGGACGAACACTGAAGCTTTCTTT. As protein: CASSQGPQGTNTEAFF.

The chain joins TRBV9 to TRBJ1-4, with TRBD1 matching over 10 bases. The germline V gene has CDR1 SGDLS and CDR2 YYNGEE. The CDR3 is 16 residues long. J gave up 3 bases and V 3 bases, and 5 bases lay outside the gene matches. DNA of the CDR3: TGTGCCAGCAGCGAGGGGACAGGGGCGCCTAATGAAAAACTGTTTTTT. Translation: CASSEGTGAPNEKLFF.

The J gene is TRBJ1-1, the V gene TRBV12-5, with TRBD1 identical over 7 bases. Germline-derived CDR1 and CDR2 are LGHNT and FRNRAP. This CDR3 is 15 amino acids long. V was clipped by 1 base and J by 5 bases; unmatched bases: 7. The CDR3 protein is CASGLGQGLLTEAFF. The CDR3 region has the DNA TGTGCTAGTGGTTTGGGACAGGGTCTTTTAACTGAAGCTTTCTTT.

The chain joins TRBV27 to TRBJ2-7; 9 nucleotides match TRBD1. This CDR3 contains 15 residues. V dropped 8 bases and J dropped 4; count of bases not matched to a gene: 12. The germline gives CDR1 MNHEY, CDR2 SMNVEV (reference sequence). Written as DNA, the CDR3 is TGTGCCAGCTCTAGAGCCGGGACAGGGATTTACGAGCAGTACTTC. This gives the protein CASSRAGTGIYEQYF.

The chain combines TRBV5-1 with TRBJ2-7, with 9 bases that match TRBD1. The CDR3 is 15 residues long. CDR1 SGHRS and CDR2 YFSETQ come from the germline V gene. V shed 4 bases and J 4 bases; nucleotides not matched to a gene: 9. The CDR3 sequence is CASSPGTGWGYEQYF. The CDR3 bases are TGCGCCAGCAGCCCGGGGACAGGGTGGGGATACGAGCAGTACTTC.

For the CDR3, the DNA is TGTGCCAGTAGTCCCCGTACAGGGGCGAACACTGAAGCTTTCTTT. Translated: CASSPRTGANTEAFF. The chain joins TRBV19 to TRBJ1-1, with 7 bases that match TRBD1. V was pared by 5 bases and J by 1 base, with 7 bases of the junction left unmatched. Germline CDR1 reads LNHDA; CDR2 reads SQIVND (reference sequence). This CDR3 comprises 15 residues. The complete variable domain, with remaining parts taken from reference TRBV19 and TRBJ1-1, reads DGGITQSPKYLFRKEGQNVTLSCEQNLNHDAMYWYRQDPGQGLRLIYYSQIVNDFQKGDIAEGYSVSREKKESFPLTVTSAQKNPTAFYLCASSPRTGANTEAFFGQGTRLTVV.

The chain links TRBV7-9 to TRBJ2-5; 7 bases align to TRBD2. This CDR3 has 15 amino acids. Per the germline V gene, CDR1 is SEHNR and CDR2 is FQNEAQ (reference sequence). V lost 2 bases and J lost 5; bases outside the gene matches: 8. Here the CDR3 reads CASSLYGGGPETQYF. The CDR3 DNA reads as TGTGCCAGCAGCTTATACGGGGGAGGGCCGGAGACCCAGTACTTC.

CDR3 region: CASSKTGRSYEQYF. The CDR3 nucleotides are TGTGCCAGTAGTAAGACAGGGCGATCCTACGAGCAGTACTTC. V usage is TRBV19 and J usage is TRBJ2-7, with 7 bases identical to TRBD1. The CDR3 has 14 amino acids. In germline, CDR1 is LNHDA, CDR2 SQIVND (reference sequence). The ends lost 4 bases at V and 1 base at J; junction bases unmatched: 4.

This CDR3 is CAISEPPTGSYEQYF. The CDR3 nucleotides are TGTGCCATCAGTGAGCCGCCGACGGGCTCCTACGAGCAGTACTTC. The V gene is TRBV10-3, the J gene TRBJ2-7; D is undetermined. CDR3 size: 15 residues. The V gene's germline CDR1 is ENHRY and CDR2 SYGVKD. Between the trimmed V and J ends, which lost 2 bases and 0 bases, there was a span of 11 bases.

CDR3 amino acids: CASSLSPLAGVPYNEQFF. The DNA for the CDR3 is TGTGCCAGCAGCTTATCCCCTTTAGCGGGAGTGCCCTACAATGAGCAGTTCTTC. V gene TRBV7-3 combines with J gene TRBJ2-1; 9 nucleotides agree with TRBD2. V gave up 2 bases and J gave up 2 bases; unmatched junction bases: 10. Germline V lookup: CDR1 SGHTA, CDR2 FQGTGA. This CDR3 is built from 18 residues.

This clone has only one observation. The CDR3 region is CASSEAGTTTYEQYF. CDR3 coding DNA: TGTGCCAGCAGTGAAGCGGGGACTACTACCTACGAGCAGTACTTC. V gene TRBV6-1 combines with J gene TRBJ2-7; 7 bases fit TRBD2. This CDR3 comprises 15 residues. Trimming removed 0 bases from V and 2 bases from J; junction bases left unmatched: 4. The germline CDR1 and CDR2 sequences are MNHNS and SASEGT.